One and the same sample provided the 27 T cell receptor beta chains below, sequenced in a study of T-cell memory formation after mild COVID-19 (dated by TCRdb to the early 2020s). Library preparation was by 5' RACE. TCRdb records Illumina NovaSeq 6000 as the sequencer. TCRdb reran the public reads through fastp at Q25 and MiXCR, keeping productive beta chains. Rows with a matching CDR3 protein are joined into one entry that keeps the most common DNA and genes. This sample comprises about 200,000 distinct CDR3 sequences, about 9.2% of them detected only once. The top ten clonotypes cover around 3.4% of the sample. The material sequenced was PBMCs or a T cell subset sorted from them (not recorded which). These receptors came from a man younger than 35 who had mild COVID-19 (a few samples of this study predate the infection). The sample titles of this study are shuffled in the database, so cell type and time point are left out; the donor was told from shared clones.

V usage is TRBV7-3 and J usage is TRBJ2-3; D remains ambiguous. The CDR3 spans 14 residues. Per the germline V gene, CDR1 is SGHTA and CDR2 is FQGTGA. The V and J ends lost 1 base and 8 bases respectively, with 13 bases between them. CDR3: CASSLNPGSGTQYF. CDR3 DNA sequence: TGTGCCAGCAGCTTAAATCCCGGATCGGGTACGCAGTATTTT.

CDR3 amino acids: CASSRTRGAFF. In nucleotides, the CDR3 is TGTGCCAGCAGTCGGACGCGAGGGGCTTTCTTT. The genes are TRBV2 and TRBJ1-1; D unclear. The CDR3 loop spans 11 amino acids. The germline V gene encodes CDR1 SNHLY and CDR2 FYNNEI. V was trimmed by 5 bases and J by 11 bases, leaving 12 bases between them.

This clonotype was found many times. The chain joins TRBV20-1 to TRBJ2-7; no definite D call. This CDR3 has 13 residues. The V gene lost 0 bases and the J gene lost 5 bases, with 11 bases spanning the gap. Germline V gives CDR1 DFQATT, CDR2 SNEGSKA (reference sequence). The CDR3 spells CSAREFSMDEQYF. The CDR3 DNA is TGCAGTGCTAGAGAGTTCTCAATGGACGAGCAGTACTTC.

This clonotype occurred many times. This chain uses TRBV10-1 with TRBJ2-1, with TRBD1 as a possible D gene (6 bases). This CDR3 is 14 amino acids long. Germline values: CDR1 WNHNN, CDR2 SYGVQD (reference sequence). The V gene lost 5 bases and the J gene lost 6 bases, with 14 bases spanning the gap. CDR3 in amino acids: CASSYTGTPNEQFF. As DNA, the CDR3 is TGCGCCAGCAGTTATACCGGGACACCCAATGAGCAGTTCTTC.

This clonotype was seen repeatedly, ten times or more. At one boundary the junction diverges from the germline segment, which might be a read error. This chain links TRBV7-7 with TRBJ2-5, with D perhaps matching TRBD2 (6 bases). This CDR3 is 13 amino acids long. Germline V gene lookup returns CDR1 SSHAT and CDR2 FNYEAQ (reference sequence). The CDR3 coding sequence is TGTGCTAGCAGTTTCAGCGGGCAAGAGACCCAGTACTTC. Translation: CASSFSGQETQYF.

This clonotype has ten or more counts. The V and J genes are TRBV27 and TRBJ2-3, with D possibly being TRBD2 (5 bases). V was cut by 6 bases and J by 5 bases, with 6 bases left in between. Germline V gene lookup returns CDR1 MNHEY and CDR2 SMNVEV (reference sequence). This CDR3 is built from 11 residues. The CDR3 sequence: CASSREDTQYF. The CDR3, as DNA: TGTGCCAGCAGCCGGGAAGATACGCAGTATTTT.

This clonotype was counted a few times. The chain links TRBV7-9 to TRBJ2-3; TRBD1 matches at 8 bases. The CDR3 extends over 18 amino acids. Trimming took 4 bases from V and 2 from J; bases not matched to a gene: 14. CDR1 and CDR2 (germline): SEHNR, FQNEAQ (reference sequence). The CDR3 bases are TGTGCCAGCAGCTCGCCCCCGGGGATGGGACAGGCCACAGATACGCAGTATTTT. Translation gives CASSSPPGMGQATDTQYF.

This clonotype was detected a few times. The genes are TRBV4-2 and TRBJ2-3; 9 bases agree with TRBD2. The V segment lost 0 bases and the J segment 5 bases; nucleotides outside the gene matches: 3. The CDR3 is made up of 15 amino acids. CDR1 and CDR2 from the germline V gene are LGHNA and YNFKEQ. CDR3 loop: CASSQERGGQDTQYF. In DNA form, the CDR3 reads TGTGCCAGCAGCCAAGAGCGGGGGGGTCAAGATACGCAGTATTTT.

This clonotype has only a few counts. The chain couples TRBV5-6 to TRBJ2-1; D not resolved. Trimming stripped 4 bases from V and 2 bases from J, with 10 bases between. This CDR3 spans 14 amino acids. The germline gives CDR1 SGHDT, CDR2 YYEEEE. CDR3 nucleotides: TGTGCCAGCAGCCCGGACCCAGCCTACAATGAGCAGTTCTTC. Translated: CASSPDPAYNEQFF.

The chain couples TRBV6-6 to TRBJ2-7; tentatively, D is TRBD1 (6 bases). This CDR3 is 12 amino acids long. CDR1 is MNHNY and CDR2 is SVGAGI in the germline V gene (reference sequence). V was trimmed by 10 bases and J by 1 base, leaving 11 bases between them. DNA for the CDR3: TGTGCCACCCGGGACATTTCCTACGAGCAGTACGTC. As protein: CATRDISYEQYV.

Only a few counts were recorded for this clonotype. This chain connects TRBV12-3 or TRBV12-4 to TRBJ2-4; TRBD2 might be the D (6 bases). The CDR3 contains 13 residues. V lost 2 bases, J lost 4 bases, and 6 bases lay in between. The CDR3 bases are TGTGCCAGCAGTTTACGGGGGAAAAACATTCAGTACTTC. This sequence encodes CASSLRGKNIQYF.

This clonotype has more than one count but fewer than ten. CDR3 protein: CASSGGAGDTQYF. CDR3 nucleotide sequence: TGCGCCAGCAGCGGGGGCGCAGGGGATACGCAGTATTTT. The chain combines TRBV4-1 with TRBJ2-3; D is perhaps TRBD1 (6 bases). This CDR3 region has 13 residues. CDR1 is MGHRA, CDR2 YSYEKL, per germline. Trimming removed 5 bases from V and 6 bases from J, with 12 bases in between.

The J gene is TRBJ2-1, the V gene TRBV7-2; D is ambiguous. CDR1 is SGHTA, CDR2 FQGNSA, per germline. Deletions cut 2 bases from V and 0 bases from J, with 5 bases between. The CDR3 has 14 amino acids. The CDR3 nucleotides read TGTGCCAGCAGCTTACCGTACTCCTACAATGAGCAGTTCTTC. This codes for CASSLPYSYNEQFF.

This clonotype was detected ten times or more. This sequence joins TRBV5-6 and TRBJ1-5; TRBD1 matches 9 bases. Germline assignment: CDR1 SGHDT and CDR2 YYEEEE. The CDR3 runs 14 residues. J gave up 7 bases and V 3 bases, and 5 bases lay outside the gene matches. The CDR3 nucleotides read TGTGCCAGCAGCTGGGGGACAGGGCGGCAGCCCCAGCATTTT. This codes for CASSWGTGRQPQHF. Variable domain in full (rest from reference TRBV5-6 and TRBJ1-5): DAGVTQSPTHLIKTRGQQVTLRCSPKSGHDTVSWYQQALGQGPQFIFQYYEEEERQRGNFPDRFSGHQFPNYSSELNVNALLLGDSALYLCASSWGTGRQPQHFGDGTRLSIL.

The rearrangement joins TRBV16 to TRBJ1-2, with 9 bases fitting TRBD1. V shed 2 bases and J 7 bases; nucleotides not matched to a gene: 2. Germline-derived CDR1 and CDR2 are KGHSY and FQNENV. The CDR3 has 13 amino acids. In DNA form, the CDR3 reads TGTGCCAGCAGCCAAGTGGACAGGGGTGGCTACACCTTC. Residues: CASSQVDRGGYTF.

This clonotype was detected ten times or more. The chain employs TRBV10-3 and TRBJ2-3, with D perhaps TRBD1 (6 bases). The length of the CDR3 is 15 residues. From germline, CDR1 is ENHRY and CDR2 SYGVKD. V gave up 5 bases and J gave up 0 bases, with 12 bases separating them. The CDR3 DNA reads TGTGCCATCAGTACTGGGACAACTAGCACAGATACGCAGTATTTT. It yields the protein CAISTGTTSTDTQYF.

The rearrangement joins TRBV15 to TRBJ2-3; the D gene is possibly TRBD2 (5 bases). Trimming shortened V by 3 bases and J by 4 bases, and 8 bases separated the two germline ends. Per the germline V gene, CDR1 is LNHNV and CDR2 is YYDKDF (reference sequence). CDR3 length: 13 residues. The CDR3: CATSSGVADTQYF. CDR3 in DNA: TGTGCCACCAGCAGCGGGGTCGCAGATACGCAGTATTTT.

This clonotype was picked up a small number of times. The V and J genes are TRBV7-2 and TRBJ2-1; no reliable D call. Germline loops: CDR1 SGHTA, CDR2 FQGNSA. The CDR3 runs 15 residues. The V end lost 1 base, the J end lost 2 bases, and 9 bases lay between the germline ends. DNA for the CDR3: TGTGCCAGCAGCTTAGGGGCATACACCTACAATGAGCAGTTCTTC. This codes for CASSLGAYTYNEQFF.

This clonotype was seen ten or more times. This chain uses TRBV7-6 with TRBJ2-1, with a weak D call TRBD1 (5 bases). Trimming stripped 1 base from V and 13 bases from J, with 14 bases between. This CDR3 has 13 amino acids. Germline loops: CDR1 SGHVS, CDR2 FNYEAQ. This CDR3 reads CASSLEGVWGQFF. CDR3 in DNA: TGTGCCAGCAGCTTAGAAGGGGTTTGGGGACAGTTCTTC.

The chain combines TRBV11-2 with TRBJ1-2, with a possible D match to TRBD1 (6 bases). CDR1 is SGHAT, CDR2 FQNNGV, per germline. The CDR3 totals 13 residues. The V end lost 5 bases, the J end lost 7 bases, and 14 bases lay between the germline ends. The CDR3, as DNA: TGTGCCAGCAGCCCCGACAGGCAGGGTGGCTACACCTTC. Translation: CASSPDRQGGYTF.

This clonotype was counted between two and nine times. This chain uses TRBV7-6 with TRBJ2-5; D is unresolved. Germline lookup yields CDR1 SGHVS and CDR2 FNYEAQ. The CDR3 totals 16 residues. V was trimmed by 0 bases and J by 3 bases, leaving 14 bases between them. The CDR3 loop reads CASSLALRVGKETQYF. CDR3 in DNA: TGTGCCAGCAGCTTAGCGCTAAGGGTAGGAAAAGAGACCCAGTACTTC.

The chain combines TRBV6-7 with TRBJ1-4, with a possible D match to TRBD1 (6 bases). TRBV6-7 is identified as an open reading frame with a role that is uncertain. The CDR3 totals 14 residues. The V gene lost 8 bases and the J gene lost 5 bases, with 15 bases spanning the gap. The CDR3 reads CASAGPDRNEKLFF. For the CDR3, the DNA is TGTGCCAGCGCGGGGCCCGACAGGAATGAAAAACTGTTTTTT.

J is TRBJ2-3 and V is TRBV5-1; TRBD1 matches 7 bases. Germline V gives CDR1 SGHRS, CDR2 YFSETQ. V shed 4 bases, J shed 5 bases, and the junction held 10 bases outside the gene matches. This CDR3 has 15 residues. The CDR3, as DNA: TGCGCCAGCAGCCCCCAGACAGGGCGTAAAGATACGCAGTATTTT. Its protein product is CASSPQTGRKDTQYF.

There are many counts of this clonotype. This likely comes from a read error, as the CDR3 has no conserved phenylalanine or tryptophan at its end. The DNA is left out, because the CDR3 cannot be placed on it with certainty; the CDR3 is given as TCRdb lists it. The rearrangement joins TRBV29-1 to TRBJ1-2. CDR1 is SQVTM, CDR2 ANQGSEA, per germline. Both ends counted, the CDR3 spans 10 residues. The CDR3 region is CSVDSRDFLS.

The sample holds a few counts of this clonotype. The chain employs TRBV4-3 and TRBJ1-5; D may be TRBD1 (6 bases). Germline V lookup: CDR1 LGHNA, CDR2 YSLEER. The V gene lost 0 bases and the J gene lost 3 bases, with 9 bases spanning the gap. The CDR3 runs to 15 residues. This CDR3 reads CASSQEWGHNQPQHF. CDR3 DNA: TGCGCCAGCAGCCAAGAGTGGGGGCACAATCAGCCCCAGCATTTT.

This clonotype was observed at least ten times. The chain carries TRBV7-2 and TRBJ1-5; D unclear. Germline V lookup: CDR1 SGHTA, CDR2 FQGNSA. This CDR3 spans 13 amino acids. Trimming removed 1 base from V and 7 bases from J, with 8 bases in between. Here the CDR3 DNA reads TGTGCCAGCAGCTTAGAACAGCGGCAGCCCCAGCATTTT. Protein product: CASSLEQRQPQHF.

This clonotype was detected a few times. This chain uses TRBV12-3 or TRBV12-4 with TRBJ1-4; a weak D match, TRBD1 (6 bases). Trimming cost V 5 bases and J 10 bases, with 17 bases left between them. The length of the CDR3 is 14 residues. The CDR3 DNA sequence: TGTGCCAGCAGTCGGGGGACTTCAGGGGTAAAACTGTTTTTT. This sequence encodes CASSRGTSGVKLFF.